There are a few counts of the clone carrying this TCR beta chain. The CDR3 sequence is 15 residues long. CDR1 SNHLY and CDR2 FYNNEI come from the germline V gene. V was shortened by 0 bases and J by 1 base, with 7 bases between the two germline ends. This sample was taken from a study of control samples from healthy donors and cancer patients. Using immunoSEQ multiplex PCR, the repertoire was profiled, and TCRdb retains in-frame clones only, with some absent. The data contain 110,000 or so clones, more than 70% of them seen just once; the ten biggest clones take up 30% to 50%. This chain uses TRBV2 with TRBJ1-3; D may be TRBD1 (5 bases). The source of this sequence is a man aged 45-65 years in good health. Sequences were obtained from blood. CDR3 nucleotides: TGTGCCAGCAGTGAAGCGGGGGGTTCTGGAAACACCATATATTTT. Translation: CASSEAGGSGNTIYF.